This TCR beta chain was retrieved from a study of cytomegalovirus exposure and HLA in healthy donors. General study findings and limits: In a later analysis, an Asian-associated ancestry cluster reportedly showed fewer N-insertions than the roughly 700-donor mean. Later analysis found that TCR beta chains associated with HLA were more clonally expanded than other, equally common chains. Accounts indicate the classifier identified cytomegalovirus status with strong specificity and sensitivity. In an earlier analysis, in approximately 570 donors, most V segments appeared productive either ~90% or ~30% of the time.

Per germline, CDR1 SGHAT and CDR2 FQNNGV. The V end lost 5 bases, the J end lost 0 bases, and 11 bases lay between the germline ends. The CDR3 runs 15 residues. This clone was seen just once. Antigen unknown. 13 Jbeta primers and 60 Vbeta primers were used for the PCR. Profiled with immunoSEQ multiplex PCR; TCRdb holds only in-frame clones, not every one. The sample shows approximately 120,000 clones, over 70% of them seen only once. Sequencing was done on a sample of PBMCs. The source is a female donor in good health and CMV-seronegative. This chain connects TRBV11-2 to TRBJ1-3; no reliable D call. CDR3 DNA: TGTGCCAGCAGCCAGATACGGGGCTCTGGAAACACCATATATTTT. Residues: CASSQIRGSGNTIYF.